The rows below give T cell receptor beta chains drawn from one sample of a study of monozygotic twins with inflammatory bowel disease. From its re-call of the 5' RACE reads, TCRdb lists each CDR3 protein once, without DNA. This repertoire includes over 150,000 distinct CDR3 sequences. Sequenced: blood. All receptors come from a human donor with ulcerative colitis or Crohn's disease, or a healthy co-twin of an affected twin (not recorded which). Both conserved end residues are part of each CDR3.

J gene,V gene,CDR3 protein
TRBJ1-4,TRBV5-1,CASSMGQGGKLFF
TRBJ2-5,TRBV19,CASSTSVQETQYF
TRBJ2-1,TRBV19,CASSISGYNEQFF
TRBJ1-1,TRBV28,CASSLRDSITEAFF
TRBJ2-3,TRBV5-4,CASSLPGPRADTQYF
TRBJ2-2,TRBV5-1,CASSSNVGQANTGELFF
TRBJ2-1,TRBV4-2,CASSQKLAGYNEQFF
TRBJ2-1,TRBV2,CASSEPLNNEQFF
TRBJ2-1,TRBV11-1,CASSFPSVAGANYNEQFF
TRBJ2-5,TRBV20-1,CSARTGAETQYF
TRBJ2-1,TRBV5-8,CASSLEWGGPYNEQFF
TRBJ2-5,TRBV4-2,CASSQGYTQETQYF
TRBJ2-1,TRBV7-9,CASSLGTGKFYNEQFF
TRBJ1-2,TRBV5-5,CASSLGWAPYGYTF
TRBJ2-7,TRBV20-1,CSARYTGRQNEQYF
TRBJ2-1,TRBV6-1,CAGSGYSYNEQFF
TRBJ2-1,TRBV11-2,CASSLQTSSYNEQFF
TRBJ2-1,TRBV7-3,CASSLTQGTEQFF
TRBJ1-2,TRBV15,CATSPGFSSANYGYTF